The 7 T cell receptor beta chains below all came from one sample that was sequenced in a study of cytomegalovirus exposure and HLA in healthy donors. 13 Jbeta primers and 60 Vbeta primers were used for the PCR. Using immunoSEQ multiplex PCR, the repertoire was profiled, and TCRdb retains in-frame clones only, with some absent. The sample consists of 150,000 to 180,000 clones, 70% to 80% of them appearing once. Specimen: PBMCs. These receptors were collected from a woman between 40 and 50 years old in good health and CMV-seronegative.

The genes are TRBV7-9 and TRBJ1-2; D gene uncertain. This CDR3 has 15 residues. V lost 5 bases to trimming and J lost 2 bases, with 15 bases between them. CDR1 SEHNR and CDR2 FQNEAQ come from the germline V gene (reference sequence). In DNA, the CDR3 is TGTGCCAGCAGCCAACCAGGTGGAGGAAACTATGGCTACACCTTC. Amino acid sequence: CASSQPGGGNYGYTF. Together with reference TRBV7-9 and TRBJ1-2, the CDR3 gives the full variable domain: DTGVSQNPRHKITKRGQNVTFRCDPISEHNRLYWYRQTLGQGPEFLTYFQNEAQLEKSRLLSDRFSAERPKGSFSTLEIQRTEQGDSAMYLCASSQPGGGNYGYTFGSGTRLTVV.

The rearrangement uses TRBV5-8 and TRBJ2-1, with D perhaps matching TRBD1 (5 bases). Germline assignment: CDR1 SGHTS and CDR2 YDEGEE. V was clipped by 3 bases and J by 7 bases, with 11 bases between them. The CDR3 covers 13 residues. The CDR3 here is CASSSDTPNEQFF. Here the CDR3 DNA reads TGTGCCAGCAGCTCGGACACCCCAAATGAGCAGTTCTTC.

V is TRBV27 and J is TRBJ1-3; tentatively, D is TRBD1 (6 bases). The CDR3 is 14 amino acids. V was pared by 6 bases and J by 4 bases, with 13 bases between. Germline values: CDR1 MNHEY, CDR2 SMNVEV (reference sequence). CDR3 region: CASSPGAAGNTIYF. The CDR3 nucleotides are TGTGCCAGCAGCCCAGGGGCAGCCGGAAACACCATATATTTT.

The chain has TRBV11-2 and TRBJ2-7; 8 nucleotides match TRBD1. The germline V gene has CDR1 SGHAT and CDR2 FQNNGV. The CDR3 covers 18 residues. V lost 1 base, J lost 0 bases, and 11 bases stayed unmatched. The chain's CDR3 is CASSLVGAGGKGSYEQYF. DNA for the CDR3: TGTGCCAGCAGCTTAGTAGGGGCAGGGGGCAAGGGCTCCTACGAGCAGTACTTC.

The CDR3 region is CASSPTDNYGYTF. The CDR3 DNA reads TGTGCCAGCAGCCCGACAGATAACTATGGCTACACCTTC. The genes are TRBV5-4 and TRBJ1-2, with TRBD1 as a possible D gene (5 bases). The CDR3 runs 13 residues. V lost 4 bases and J 1 base, leaving 8 bases between the germline ends. Germline loops: CDR1 SGHNT, CDR2 YYREEE (reference sequence).

This rearrangement joins TRBV5-1 to TRBJ2-3; D is unclear. Germline values: CDR1 SGHRS, CDR2 YFSETQ. V was cut by 0 bases and J by 3 bases, with 11 bases left in between. This CDR3 is built from 15 residues. The CDR3 coding sequence is TGCGCCAGCAGCTTGGTCTTAGCCGGGACAGATACGCAGTATTTT. Its translation is CASSLVLAGTDTQYF.

V gene TRBV9 combines with J gene TRBJ2-3; maybe TRBD1 (6 bases). V dropped 2 bases and J dropped 2 bases, with 18 bases sitting between them. Looked up from germline, CDR1 is SGDLS and CDR2 is YYNGEE. This CDR3 is built from 17 residues. The CDR3 coding sequence is TGTGCCAGCAGCGTTTTGCCGCGGCAGGGGAACACAGATACGCAGTATTTT. Its protein is CASSVLPRQGNTDTQYF.